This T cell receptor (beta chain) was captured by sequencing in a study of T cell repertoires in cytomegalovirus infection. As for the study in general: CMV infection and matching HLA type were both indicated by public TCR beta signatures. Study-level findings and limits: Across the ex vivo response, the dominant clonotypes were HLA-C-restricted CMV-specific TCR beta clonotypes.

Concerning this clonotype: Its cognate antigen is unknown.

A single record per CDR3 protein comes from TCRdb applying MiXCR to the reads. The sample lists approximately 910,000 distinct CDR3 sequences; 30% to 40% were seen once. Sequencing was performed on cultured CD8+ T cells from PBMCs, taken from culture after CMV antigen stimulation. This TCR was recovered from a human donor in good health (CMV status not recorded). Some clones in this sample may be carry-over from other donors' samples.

CDR3 DNA: TGTGCCAGCAGGCCACAGGGGGCTCCCTCGGGGGAGCAGTACTTC. It codes for CASRPQGAPSGEQYF. The chain employs TRBV7-6 and TRBJ2-7, with 9 bases identical to TRBD1. From germline, CDR1 is SGHVS and CDR2 FNYEAQ. The CDR3 has 15 amino acids. V lost 6 bases to trimming and J lost 7 bases; unmatched junction nucleotides: 13.